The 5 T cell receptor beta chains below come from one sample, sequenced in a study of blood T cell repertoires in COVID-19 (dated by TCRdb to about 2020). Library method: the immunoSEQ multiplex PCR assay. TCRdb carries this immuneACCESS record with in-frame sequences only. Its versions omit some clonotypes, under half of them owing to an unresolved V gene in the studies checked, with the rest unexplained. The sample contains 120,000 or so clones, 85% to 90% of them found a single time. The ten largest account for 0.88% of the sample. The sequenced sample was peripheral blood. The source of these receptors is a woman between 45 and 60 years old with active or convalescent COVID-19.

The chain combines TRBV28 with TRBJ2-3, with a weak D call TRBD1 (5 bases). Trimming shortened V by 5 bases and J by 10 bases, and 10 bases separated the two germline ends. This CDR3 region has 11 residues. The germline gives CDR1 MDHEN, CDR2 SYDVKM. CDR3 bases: TGTGCCAGCAGTGCTACAGGTGCGCAGTATTTT. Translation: CASSATGAQYF.

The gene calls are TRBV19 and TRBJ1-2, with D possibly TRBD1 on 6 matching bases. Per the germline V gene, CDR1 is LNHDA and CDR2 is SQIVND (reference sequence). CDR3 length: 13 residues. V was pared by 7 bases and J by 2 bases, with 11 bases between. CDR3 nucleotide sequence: TGTGCCAGTACCCTGGACAGCAACTATGGCTACACCTTC. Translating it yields CASTLDSNYGYTF.

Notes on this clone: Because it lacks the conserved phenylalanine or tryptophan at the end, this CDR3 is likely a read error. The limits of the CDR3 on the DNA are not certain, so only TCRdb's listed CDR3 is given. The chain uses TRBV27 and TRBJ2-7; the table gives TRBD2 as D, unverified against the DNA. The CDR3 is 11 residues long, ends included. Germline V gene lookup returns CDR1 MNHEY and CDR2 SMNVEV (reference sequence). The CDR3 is CASSFLAGLRD.

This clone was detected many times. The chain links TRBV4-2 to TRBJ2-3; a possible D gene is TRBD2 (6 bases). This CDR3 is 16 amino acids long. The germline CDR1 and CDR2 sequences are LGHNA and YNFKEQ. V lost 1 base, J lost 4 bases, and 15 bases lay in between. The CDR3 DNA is TGTGCCAGCAGCCAAGGCGGAGGTGGAGGGTCAGATACGCAGTATTTT. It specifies CASSQGGGGGSDTQYF.

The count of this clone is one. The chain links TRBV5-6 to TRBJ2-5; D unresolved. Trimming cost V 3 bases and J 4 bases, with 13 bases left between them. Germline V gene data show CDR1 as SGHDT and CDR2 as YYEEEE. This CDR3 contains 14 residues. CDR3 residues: CASSSLDTPETQYF. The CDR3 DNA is TGTGCCAGCAGCTCTCTCGACACGCCAGAGACCCAGTACTTC. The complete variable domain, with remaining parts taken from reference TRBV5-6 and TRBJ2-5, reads DAGVTQSPTHLIKTRGQQVTLRCSPKSGHDTVSWYQQALGQGPQFIFQYYEEEERQRGNFPDRFSGHQFPNYSSELNVNALLLGDSALYLCASSSLDTPETQYFGPGTRLLVL.